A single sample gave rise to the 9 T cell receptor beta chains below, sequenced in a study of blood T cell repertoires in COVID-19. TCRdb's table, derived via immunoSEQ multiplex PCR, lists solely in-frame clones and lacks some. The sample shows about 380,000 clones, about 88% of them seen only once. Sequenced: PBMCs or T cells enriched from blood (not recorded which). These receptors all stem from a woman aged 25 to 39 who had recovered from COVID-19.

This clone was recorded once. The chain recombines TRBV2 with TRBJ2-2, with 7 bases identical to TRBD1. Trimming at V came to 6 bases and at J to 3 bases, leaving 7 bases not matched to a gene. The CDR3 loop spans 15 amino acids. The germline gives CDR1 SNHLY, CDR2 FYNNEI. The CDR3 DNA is TGTGCCAGCAGCGGCCGGGACAGCTACACCGGGGAGCTGTTTTTT. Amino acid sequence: CASSGRDSYTGELFF.

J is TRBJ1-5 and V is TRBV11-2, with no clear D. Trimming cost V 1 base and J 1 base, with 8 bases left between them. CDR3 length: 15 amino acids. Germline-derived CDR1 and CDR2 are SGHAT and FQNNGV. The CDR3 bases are TGTGCCAGCAGCTTAGGTCAGTGGAGCAATCAGCCCCAGCATTTT. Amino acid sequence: CASSLGQWSNQPQHF.

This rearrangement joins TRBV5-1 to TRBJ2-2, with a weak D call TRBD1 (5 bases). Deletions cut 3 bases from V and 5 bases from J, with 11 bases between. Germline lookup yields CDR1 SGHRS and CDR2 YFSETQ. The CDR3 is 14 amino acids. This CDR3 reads CASSYGQQTGELFF. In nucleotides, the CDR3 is TGCGCCAGCAGCTACGGACAACAGACCGGGGAGCTGTTTTTT. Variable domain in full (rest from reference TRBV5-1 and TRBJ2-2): KAGVTQTPRYLIKTRGQQVTLSCSPISGHRSVSWYQQTPGQGLQFLFEYFSETQRNKGNFPGRFSGRQFSNSRSEMNVSTLELGDSALYLCASSYGQQTGELFFGEGSRLTVL.

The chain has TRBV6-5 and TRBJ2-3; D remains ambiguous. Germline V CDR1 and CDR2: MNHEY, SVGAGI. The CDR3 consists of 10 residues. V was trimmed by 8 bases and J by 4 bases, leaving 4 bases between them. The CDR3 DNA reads TGTGCCAGCCGGGCAGATACGCAGTATTTT. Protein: CASRADTQYF.

CDR3 sequence: CASSPMNTEAFF. The CDR3 DNA sequence: TGTGCCAGCAGTCCCATGAACACTGAAGCTTTCTTT. This chain joins TRBV9 and TRBJ1-1; D is undetermined. The V gene lost 5 bases and the J gene lost 0 bases, with 5 bases spanning the gap. Germline V gene lookup returns CDR1 SGDLS and CDR2 YYNGEE. The CDR3 consists of 12 residues.

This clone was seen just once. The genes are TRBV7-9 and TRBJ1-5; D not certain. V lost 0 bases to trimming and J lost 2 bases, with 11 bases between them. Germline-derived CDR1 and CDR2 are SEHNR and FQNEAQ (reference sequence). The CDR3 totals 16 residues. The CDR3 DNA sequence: TGTGCCAGCAGCTTAGCGGGAGCCTGGGGCAATCAGCCCCAGCATTTT. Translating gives CASSLAGAWGNQPQHF.

The CDR3 region is CSASSAGLAGGETQYF. The CDR3, as DNA: TGCAGTGCTAGTTCCGCCGGTCTAGCGGGAGGAGAGACCCAGTACTTC. The chain uses TRBV20-1 and TRBJ2-5; 11 bases line up with TRBD2. The CDR3 extends over 16 amino acids. CDR1 is DFQATT and CDR2 is SNEGSKA in the germline V gene (reference sequence). V trimming: 3 bases; J trimming: 4 bases; junction bases outside the gene matches: 10.

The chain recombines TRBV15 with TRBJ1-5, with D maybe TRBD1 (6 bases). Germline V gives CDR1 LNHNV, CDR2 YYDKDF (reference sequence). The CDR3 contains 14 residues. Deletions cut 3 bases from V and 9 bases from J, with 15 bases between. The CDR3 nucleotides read TGTGCCACCAGCAGGGATGGGACACCTTGGCCCCAGCATTTT. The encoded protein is CATSRDGTPWPQHF.

The CDR3, as DNA: TGTGCCAGCAGTCAGGACGGGGGTGGCTACACCTTC. Translation: CASSQDGGGYTF. The chain employs TRBV12-3 or TRBV12-4 and TRBJ1-2; tentatively, D is TRBD1 (5 bases). The CDR3 has 12 amino acids. The V end lost 5 bases, the J end lost 7 bases, and 11 bases lay between the germline ends.